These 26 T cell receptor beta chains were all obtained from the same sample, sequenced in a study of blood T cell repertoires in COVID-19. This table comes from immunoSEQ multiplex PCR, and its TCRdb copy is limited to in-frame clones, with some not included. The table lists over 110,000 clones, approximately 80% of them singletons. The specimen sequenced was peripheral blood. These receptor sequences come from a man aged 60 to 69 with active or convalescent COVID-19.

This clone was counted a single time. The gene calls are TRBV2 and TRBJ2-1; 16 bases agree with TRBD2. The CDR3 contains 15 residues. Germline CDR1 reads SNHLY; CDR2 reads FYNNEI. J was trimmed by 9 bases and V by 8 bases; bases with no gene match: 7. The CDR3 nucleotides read TGTGCCAGCCGGGGGGGACTAGCGGGAGGGAGTGAGCAGTTCTTC. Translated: CASRGGLAGGSEQFF.

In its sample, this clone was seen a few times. Here the CDR3 DNA reads TGTGCCACCAGTCCAGGGGCTAACTATGGCTACACCTTC. This translates into CATSPGANYGYTF. The chain has TRBV24-1 and TRBJ1-2; a weak D match, TRBD1 (6 bases). V gave up 6 bases and J gave up 0 bases, with 7 bases separating them. Germline V gene data show CDR1 as KGHDR and CDR2 as SFDVKD. This CDR3 region has 13 residues.

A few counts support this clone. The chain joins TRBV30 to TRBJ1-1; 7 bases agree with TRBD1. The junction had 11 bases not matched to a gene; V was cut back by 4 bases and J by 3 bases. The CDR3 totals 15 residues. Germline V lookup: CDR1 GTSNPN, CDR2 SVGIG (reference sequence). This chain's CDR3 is CAWIKGAGTDTEAFF. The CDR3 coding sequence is TGTGCCTGGATTAAGGGGGCCGGAACTGACACTGAAGCTTTCTTT.

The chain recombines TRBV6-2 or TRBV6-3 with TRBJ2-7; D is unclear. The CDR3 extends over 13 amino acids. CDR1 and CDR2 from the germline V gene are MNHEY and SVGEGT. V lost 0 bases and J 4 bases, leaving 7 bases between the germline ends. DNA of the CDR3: TGTGCCAGCAGTTACTCCCGGTCTTACGAGCAGTACGTC. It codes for CASSYSRSYEQYV.

The CDR3 loop is CASSLDLGELFF. Here the CDR3 DNA reads TGTGCCAGCAGCTTAGATCTAGGGGAGCTGTTTTTT. The rearrangement joins TRBV7-9 to TRBJ2-2; no clear D. The CDR3 totals 12 residues. The V end lost 1 base, the J end lost 8 bases, and 5 bases lay between the germline ends. Germline CDR1 and CDR2: SEHNR and FQNEAQ (reference sequence). The full variable domain, completed using reference TRBV7-9 and TRBJ2-2, is DTGVSQNPRHKITKRGQNVTFRCDPISEHNRLYWYRQTLGQGPEFLTYFQNEAQLEKSRLLSDRFSAERPKGSFSTLEIQRTEQGDSAMYLCASSLDLGELFFGEGSRLTVL.

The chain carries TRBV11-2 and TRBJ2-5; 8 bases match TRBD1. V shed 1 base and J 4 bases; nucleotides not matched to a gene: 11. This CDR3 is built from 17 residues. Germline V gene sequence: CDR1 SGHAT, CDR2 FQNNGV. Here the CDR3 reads CASSLGLTGGLRETQYF. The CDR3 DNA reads TGTGCCAGCAGCTTAGGTCTAACAGGGGGATTGAGAGAGACCCAGTACTTC.

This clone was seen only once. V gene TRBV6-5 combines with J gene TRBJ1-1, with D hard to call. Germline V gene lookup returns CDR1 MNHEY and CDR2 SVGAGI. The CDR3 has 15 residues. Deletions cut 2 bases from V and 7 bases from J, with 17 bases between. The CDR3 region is CASSYMIHGRGEAFF. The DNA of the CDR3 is TGTGCCAGCAGTTACATGATACACGGCCGGGGTGAAGCTTTCTTT.

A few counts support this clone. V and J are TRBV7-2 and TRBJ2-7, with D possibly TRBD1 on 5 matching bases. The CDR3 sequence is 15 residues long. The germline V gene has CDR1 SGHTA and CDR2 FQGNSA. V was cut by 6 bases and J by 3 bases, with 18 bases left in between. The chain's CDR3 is CASRLSVQASYEQYF. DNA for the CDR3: TGTGCCAGCAGGCTTAGTGTACAGGCAAGCTACGAGCAGTACTTC.

CDR3 loop: CASSSGLQGWTEAFF. The CDR3 nucleotides read TGTGCCAGTAGTAGCGGATTACAGGGATGGACTGAAGCTTTCTTT. The chain uses TRBV19 and TRBJ1-1; perhaps TRBD1 as D (6 bases). Germline V gene lookup returns CDR1 LNHDA and CDR2 SQIVND (reference sequence). Trimming shortened V by 4 bases and J by 5 bases, and 17 bases separated the two germline ends. CDR3 length equals 15 residues.

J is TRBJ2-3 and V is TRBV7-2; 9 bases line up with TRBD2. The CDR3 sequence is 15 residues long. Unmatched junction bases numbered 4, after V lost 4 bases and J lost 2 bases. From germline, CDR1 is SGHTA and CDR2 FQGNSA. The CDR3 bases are TGTGCCAGCAGCTCCGAGCGGGGGGACACAGATACGCAGTATTTT. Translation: CASSSERGDTDTQYF.

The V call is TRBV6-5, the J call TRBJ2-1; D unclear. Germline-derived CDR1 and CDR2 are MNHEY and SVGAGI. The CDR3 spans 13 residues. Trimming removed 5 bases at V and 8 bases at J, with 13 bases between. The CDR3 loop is CASSRNTPDEQFF. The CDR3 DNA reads TGTGCCAGCAGTCGTAACACCCCCGATGAGCAGTTCTTC.

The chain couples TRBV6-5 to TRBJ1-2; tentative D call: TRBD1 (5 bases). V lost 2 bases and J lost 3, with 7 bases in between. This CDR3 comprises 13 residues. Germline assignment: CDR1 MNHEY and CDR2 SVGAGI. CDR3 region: CASSYGRDYGYTF. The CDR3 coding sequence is TGTGCCAGCAGTTACGGCAGGGACTATGGCTACACCTTC.

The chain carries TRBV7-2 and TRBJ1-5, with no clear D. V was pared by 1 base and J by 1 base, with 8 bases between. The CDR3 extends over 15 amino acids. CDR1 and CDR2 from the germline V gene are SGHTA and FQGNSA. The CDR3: CASSLVDGSNQPQHF. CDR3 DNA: TGTGCCAGCAGCTTAGTCGACGGGAGCAATCAGCCCCAGCATTTT. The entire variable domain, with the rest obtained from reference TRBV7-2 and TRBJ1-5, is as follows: GAGVSQSPSNKVTEKGKDVELRCDPISGHTALYWYRQSLGQGLEFLIYFQGNSAPDKSGLPSDRFSAERTGGSVSTLTIQRTQQEDSAVYLCASSLVDGSNQPQHFGDGTRLSIL.

CDR3 bases: TGTGCCAGTAGTATGGGACAGGGTGGCACAGATACGCAGTATTTT. Residues: CASSMGQGGTDTQYF. V usage is TRBV19 and J usage is TRBJ2-3; 9 bases map to TRBD1. CDR1 is LNHDA and CDR2 is SQIVND in the germline V gene (reference sequence). The CDR3 consists of 15 residues. The V segment lost 3 bases and the J segment 1 base; nucleotides outside the gene matches: 2.

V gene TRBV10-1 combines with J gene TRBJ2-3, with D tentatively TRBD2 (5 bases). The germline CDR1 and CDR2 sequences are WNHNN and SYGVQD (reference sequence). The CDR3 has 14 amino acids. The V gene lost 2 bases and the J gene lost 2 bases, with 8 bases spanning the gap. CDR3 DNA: TGCGCCAGCAGTGAGCGGGAAAACACAGATACGCAGTATTTT. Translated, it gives CASSERENTDTQYF.

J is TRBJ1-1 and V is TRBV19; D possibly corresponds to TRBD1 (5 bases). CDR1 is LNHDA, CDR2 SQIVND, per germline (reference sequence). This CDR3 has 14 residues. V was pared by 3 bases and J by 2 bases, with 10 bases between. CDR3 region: CASSIGGVNTEAFF. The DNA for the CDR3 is TGTGCCAGTAGTATCGGAGGGGTTAACACTGAAGCTTTCTTT.

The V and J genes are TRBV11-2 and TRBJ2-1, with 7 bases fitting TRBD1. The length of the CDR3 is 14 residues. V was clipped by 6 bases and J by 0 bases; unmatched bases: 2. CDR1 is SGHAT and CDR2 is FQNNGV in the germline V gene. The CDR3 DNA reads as TGTGCCAGCAGAGGGGACAGCTCCTACAATGAGCAGTTCTTC. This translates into CASRGDSSYNEQFF.

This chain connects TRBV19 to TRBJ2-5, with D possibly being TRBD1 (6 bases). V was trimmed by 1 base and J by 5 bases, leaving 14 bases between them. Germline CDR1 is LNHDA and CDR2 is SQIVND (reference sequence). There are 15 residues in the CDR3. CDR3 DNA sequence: TGTGCCAGTAGTATAGCCCGACAGGCCCAGGAGACCCAGTACTTC. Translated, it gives CASSIARQAQETQYF.

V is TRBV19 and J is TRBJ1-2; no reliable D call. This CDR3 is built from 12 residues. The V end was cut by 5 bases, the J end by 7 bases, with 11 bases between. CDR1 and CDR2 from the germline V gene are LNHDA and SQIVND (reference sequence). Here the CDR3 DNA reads TGTGCCAGTAGTCGGACTCTCTCTGGCTACACCTTC. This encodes CASSRTLSGYTF. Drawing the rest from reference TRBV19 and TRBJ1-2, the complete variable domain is DGGITQSPKYLFRKEGQNVTLSCEQNLNHDAMYWYRQDPGQGLRLIYYSQIVNDFQKGDIAEGYSVSREKKESFPLTVTSAQKNPTAFYLCASSRTLSGYTFGSGTRLTVV.

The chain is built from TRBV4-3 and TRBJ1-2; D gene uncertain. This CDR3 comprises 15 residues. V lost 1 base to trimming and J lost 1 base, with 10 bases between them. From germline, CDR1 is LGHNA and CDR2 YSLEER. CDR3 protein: CASSQASGDNYGYTF. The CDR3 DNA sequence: TGCGCCAGCAGCCAAGCCAGCGGAGATAACTATGGCTACACCTTC.

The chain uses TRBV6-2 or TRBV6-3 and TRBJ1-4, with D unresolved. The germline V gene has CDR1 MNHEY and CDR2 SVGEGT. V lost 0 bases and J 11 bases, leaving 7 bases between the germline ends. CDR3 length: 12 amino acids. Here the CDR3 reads CASSYSPEKLFF. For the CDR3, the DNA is TGTGCCAGCAGTTACTCCCCGGAGAAACTGTTTTTT.

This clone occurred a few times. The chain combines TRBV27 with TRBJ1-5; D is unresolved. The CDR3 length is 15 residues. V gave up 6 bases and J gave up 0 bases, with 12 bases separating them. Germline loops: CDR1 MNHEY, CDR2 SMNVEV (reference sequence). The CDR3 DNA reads TGTGCCAGCAGACCGGACTTTAATAGCAATCAGCCCCAGCATTTT. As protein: CASRPDFNSNQPQHF.

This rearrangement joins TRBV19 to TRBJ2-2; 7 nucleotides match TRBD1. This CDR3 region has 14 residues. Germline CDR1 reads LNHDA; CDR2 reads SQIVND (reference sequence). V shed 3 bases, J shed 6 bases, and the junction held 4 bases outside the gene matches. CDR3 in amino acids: CASSITGDPGELFF. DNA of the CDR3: TGTGCCAGTAGTATCACAGGGGATCCCGGGGAGCTGTTTTTT.

CDR3 loop: CASSDEVFYGYTF. In DNA, the CDR3 is TGTGCCAGCAGTGATGAGGTGTTTTATGGCTACACCTTC. The chain carries TRBV6-1 and TRBJ1-2; D uncertain. The germline CDR1 and CDR2 sequences are MNHNS and SASEGT. The CDR3 extends over 13 amino acids. The ends were cut back, 3 bases at V and 5 bases at J, with 10 bases in the middle.

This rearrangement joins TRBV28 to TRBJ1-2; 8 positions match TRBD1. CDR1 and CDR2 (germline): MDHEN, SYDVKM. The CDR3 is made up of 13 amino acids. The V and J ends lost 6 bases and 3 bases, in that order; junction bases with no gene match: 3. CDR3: CASSDRGYYGYTF. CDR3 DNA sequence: TGTGCCAGCAGCGACAGGGGATACTATGGCTACACCTTC.

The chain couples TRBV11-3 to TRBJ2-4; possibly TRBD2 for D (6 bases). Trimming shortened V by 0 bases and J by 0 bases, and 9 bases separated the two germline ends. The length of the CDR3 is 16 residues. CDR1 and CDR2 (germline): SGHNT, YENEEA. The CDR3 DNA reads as TGTGCCAGCAGCTTAGAGGGAGGACTAGCCAAAAACATTCAGTACTTC. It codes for CASSLEGGLAKNIQYF.